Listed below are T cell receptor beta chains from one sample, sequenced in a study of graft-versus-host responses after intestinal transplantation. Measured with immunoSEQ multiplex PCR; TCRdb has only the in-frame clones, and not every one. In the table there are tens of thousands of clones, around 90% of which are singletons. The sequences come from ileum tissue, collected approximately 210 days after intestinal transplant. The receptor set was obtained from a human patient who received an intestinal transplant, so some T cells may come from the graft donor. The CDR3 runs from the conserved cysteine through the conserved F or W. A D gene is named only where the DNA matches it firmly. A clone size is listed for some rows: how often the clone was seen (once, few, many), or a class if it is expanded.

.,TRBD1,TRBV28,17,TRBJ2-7,TGTGCCAGCAGCCGACAGGGGGCTTGGGGGGGCTCCTACGAGCAGTACTTC,CASSRQGAWGGSYEQYF
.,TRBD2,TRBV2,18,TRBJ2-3,TGTGCCAGCAGTGGAAACGATGCTAGCGGGTGGAGCACAGATACGCAGTATTTT,CASSGNDASGWSTDTQYF
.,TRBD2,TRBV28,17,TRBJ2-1,TGTGCCGGTGGGGTGGACTTTGGGGGGGAAAGTTACAATGAGCAGTTCTTC,CAGGVDFGGESYNEQFF
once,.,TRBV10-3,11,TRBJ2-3,TGTGCCATCAGCCGCGGAGATACGCAGTATTTT,CAISRGDTQYF
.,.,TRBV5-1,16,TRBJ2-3,TGCGCCAGCAGGGCCACCCCGGGACAAAACACAGATACGCAGTATTTT,CASRATPGQNTDTQYF
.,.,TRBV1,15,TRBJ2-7,TGCACCAGCAGCCAAGGGTGTCCCCCCTCCTACGAGCAGTACTTC,CTSSQGCPPSYEQYF
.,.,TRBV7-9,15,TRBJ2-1,TGTGCCAGCAGCTTAGGCGCAGGGTCCCGTAATGAGCAGTTCTTC,CASSLGAGSRNEQFF
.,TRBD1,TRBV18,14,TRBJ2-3,TGTGCCAGCTCACCGACAGGGTCCACAGATACGCAGTATTTT,CASSPTGSTDTQYF
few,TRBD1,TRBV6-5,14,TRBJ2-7,TGTGCCAGCAGTTCTCGGACAGGGTCCTACGAGCAGTACTTC,CASSSRTGSYEQYF
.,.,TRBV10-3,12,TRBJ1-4,TGTGCCATCAGGGCGGGGGGAGAAAAACTGTTTTTT,CAIRAGGEKLFF
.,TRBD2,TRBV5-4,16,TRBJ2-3,TGTGCCAGCAGCCTACTCGGTGCGGGAGTGTCAGATACGCAGTATTTT,CASSLLGAGVSDTQYF
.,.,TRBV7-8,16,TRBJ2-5,TGTGCCAGCAGGCGGCTAGGTGGCGGGGAGCAAGAGACCCAGTACTTC,CASRRLGGGEQETQYF
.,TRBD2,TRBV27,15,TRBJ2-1,TGTGCCAGCAGTTTAATCTTCAGTAGCGGGGGTGAGCAGTTCTTC,CASSLIFSSGGEQFF
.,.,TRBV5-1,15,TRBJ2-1,TGCGCCAGCAGCTTGGATAGGGGATCCAACAATGAGCAGTTCTTC,CASSLDRGSNNEQFF
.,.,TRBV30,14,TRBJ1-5,TGTGCCTGGAGTGTAGGCTTTAGCAATCAGCCCCAGCATTTT,CAWSVGFSNQPQHF
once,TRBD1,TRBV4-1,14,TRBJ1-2,TGCGCCAGCAACTACCGACAGGGCTACTATGGCTACACCTTC,CASNYRQGYYGYTF
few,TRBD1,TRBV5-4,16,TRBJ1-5,TGTGCCAGCAGCTTGCTCGGCAGGGGGCTAACTCAGCCCCAGCATTTT,CASSLLGRGLTQPQHF
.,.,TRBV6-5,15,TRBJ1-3,TGTGCCAGCAGACCAGGTGGGACTGCGGGAAACACCATATATTTT,CASRPGGTAGNTIYF
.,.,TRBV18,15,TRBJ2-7,TGTGCCAGCTCCATATCCAGGGGATTAATCTACGAGCAGTACTTC,CASSISRGLIYEQYF
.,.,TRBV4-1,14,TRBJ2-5,TGCGCCAGCAGCCAAATTACAGGGTGGGAGACCCAGTACTTC,CASSQITGWETQYF
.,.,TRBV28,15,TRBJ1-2,TGTGCCAGCACCCCCGGCGGCAGGTTGAGGAATGGCTACACCTTC,CASTPGGRLRNGYTF
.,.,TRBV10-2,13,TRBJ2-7,TGCGCCAGCGCGGTGGTGGGAAGGGGAGAGCAGTACTTC,CASAVVGRGEQYF
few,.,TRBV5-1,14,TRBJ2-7,TGCGCCAGCAGCTTTCGCGGGGTTACCTACGAGCAGTACTTC,CASSFRGVTYEQYF
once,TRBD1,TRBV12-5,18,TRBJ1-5,TGTGCTAGTGGACCCAGATGGACAGGGATGTATAGCAATCAGCCCCAGCATTTT,CASGPRWTGMYSNQPQHF
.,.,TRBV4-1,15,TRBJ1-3,TGCGCCAGCAGCCAATTCACCAATACTGGAAACACCATATATTTT,CASSQFTNTGNTIYF
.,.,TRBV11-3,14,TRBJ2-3,TGTGCCAGCAGCCCCACGAGAGGGGCCGATACGCAGTATTTT,CASSPTRGADTQYF
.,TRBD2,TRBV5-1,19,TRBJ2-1,TGCGCCAGCAGCTTGGGAGGCCTAGCGGGGGGACGATATTACAATGAGCAGTTCTTC,CASSLGGLAGGRYYNEQFF
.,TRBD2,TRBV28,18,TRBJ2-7,TGTGCCAGCAGTCTCTCCCTGGGACTAGCGGTGGCCCCTCGAGGGCAGTACTTC,CASSLSLGLAVAPRGQYF
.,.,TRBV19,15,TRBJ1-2,TGTGCCAGTAGTATAGATCCTGATTATGGCTATGGCTACACCTTC,CASSIDPDYGYGYTF
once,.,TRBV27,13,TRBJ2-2,TGTGCCAGCAGTTTTGTGGGCACCGGGGAGCTGTTTTTT,CASSFVGTGELFF
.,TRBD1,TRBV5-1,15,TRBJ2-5,TGCGCCAGCAGCTTGAGTGCAGGGGGCGGAGAGACCCAGTACTTC,CASSLSAGGGETQYF
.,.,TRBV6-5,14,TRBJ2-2,TGTGCCAGCAGTTACTCTCGGTACACCGGGGAGCTGTTTTTT,CASSYSRYTGELFF
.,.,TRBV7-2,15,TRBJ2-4,TGTGCCAGCAGCTTACGTCAGGGGGCCAAAAACATTCAGTACTTC,CASSLRQGAKNIQYF
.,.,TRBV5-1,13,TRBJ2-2,TGCGCCAGCAGCGTCCGGACAGCCGGGGAGCTGTTTTTT,CASSVRTAGELFF
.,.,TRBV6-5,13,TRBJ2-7,TGTGCCAGCAGGGCGACAGGACACTACGAGCAGTACTTC,CASRATGHYEQYF
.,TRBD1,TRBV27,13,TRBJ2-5,TGTGCCAGCACCTACGGACAGGGAGACTCGGAGTACTTC,CASTYGQGDSEYF
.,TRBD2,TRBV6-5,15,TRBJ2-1,TGTGCCAGCAACCTCCTAGCGGGAGGCCACAATGAGCAGTTCTTC,CASNLLAGGHNEQFF